The rows below give T cell receptor beta chains drawn from one sample of a study of CD8 T cells in ankylosing spondylitis. Via MiXCR, TCRdb re-called the 5' RACE reads, giving one row per CDR3 protein. This repertoire shows 700,000 to 1,000,000 distinct CDR3 sequences, 12% found once; its top ten account for under 0.6%. Sequencing was performed on blood, either unsorted or a sorted T cell fraction (not recorded which). All receptors come from a male donor with ankylosing spondylitis. Each CDR3 is given with its conserved first and last residue. D genes are given only for firm matches. The size field is filled for only some rows; it gives once, few, many or a size class.

CDR3aa,CDR3nt,d_gene,abundance,v_gene,j_gene
CSVVTSGRGSYNEQFF,TGCAGCGTTGTGACTAGCGGGAGGGGCTCCTACAATGAGCAGTTCTTC,TRBD2,few,TRBV29-1,TRBJ2-1
CASIPSRGTSYEQYF,TGTGCCAGCATCCCATCCCGAGGGACCTCCTACGAGCAGTACTTC,.,.,TRBV11-2,TRBJ2-7
CASSRSPGTDFNYGYTF,TGTGCCAGCAGCCGATCCCCCGGGACAGACTTTAACTATGGCTACACCTTC,TRBD1,few,TRBV7-2,TRBJ1-2
CSGRGPGPYEQYF,TGCAGTGGTCGGGGACCGGGCCCTTACGAGCAGTACTTC,.,many,TRBV20-1,TRBJ2-7
CAISEWGPDTEAFF,TGTGCCATCAGTGAATGGGGCCCCGACACTGAAGCTTTCTTT,.,many,TRBV10-3,TRBJ1-1
CSALPNNEQFF,TGCAGCGCCCTTCCTAACAATGAGCAGTTCTTC,.,many,TRBV29-1,TRBJ2-1
CAVGRGQGQETQYF,TGTGCCGTTGGGAGGGGACAGGGCCAAGAGACCCAGTACTTC,TRBD1,few,TRBV10-3,TRBJ2-5
CASSQDLLAEYEQYF,TGTGCCAGCAGCCAAGATCTGCTAGCAGAATACGAGCAGTACTTC,.,.,TRBV4-2,TRBJ2-7
CASSLAASVPEQFF,TGTGCCAGCAGCTTAGCGGCTAGCGTCCCTGAGCAGTTCTTC,.,.,TRBV7-9,TRBJ2-1
CASSQSGTGFGYTF,TGTGCCAGCAGCCAATCCGGGACAGGGTTTGGCTACACCTTC,TRBD1,few,TRBV3-1,TRBJ1-2
CSARGTQPSGANVLTF,TGCAGTGCCCGCGGGACACAGCCCTCTGGGGCCAACGTCCTGACTTTC,.,few,TRBV20-1,TRBJ2-6
CASSPYRTYETQYF,TGTGCCAGCTCACCGTACCGGACCTATGAGACCCAGTACTTC,.,few,TRBV18,TRBJ2-5
CASSSRRTSVNTGELFF,TGTGCCAGCAGCTCCCGTCGGACTAGCGTAAACACCGGGGAGCTGTTTTTT,TRBD2,few,TRBV7-9,TRBJ2-2
CASSPGGAGPTDTQYF,TGTGCCAGCAGCCCCGGCGGAGCGGGGCCCACAGATACGCAGTATTTT,TRBD2,few,TRBV7-2,TRBJ2-3
CATSEQDDPTEAFF,TGTGCCACCTCGGAACAAGACGATCCCACTGAAGCTTTCTTT,.,many,TRBV10-3,TRBJ1-1
CASSDMTEQKLFF,TGTGCCAGCAGTGATATGACAGAGCAAAAACTGTTTTTT,.,few,TRBV6-1,TRBJ1-4
CASSLAVARSYEQYF,TGTGCCAGCAGCTTAGCGGTCGCCCGATCCTACGAGCAGTACTTC,.,few,TRBV11-2,TRBJ2-7
CASTVREGATEAFF,TGTGCCAGCACAGTCCGTGAGGGGGCCACTGAAGCTTTCTTT,TRBD1,.,TRBV27,TRBJ1-1
CASSLAGTSGYYEQYF,TGTGCCAGCAGCTTAGCGGGTACTAGCGGGTACTACGAGCAGTACTTC,TRBD2,.,TRBV7-2,TRBJ2-7
CSARGSPVSEQYF,TGCAGTGCTAGAGGCTCACCGGTGAGCGAGCAGTACTTC,.,.,TRBV20-1,TRBJ2-7
CATSDLPASGDTGELFF,TGTGCCACCAGTGATTTGCCGGCTAGCGGGGACACCGGGGAGCTGTTTTTT,TRBD2,.,TRBV24-1,TRBJ2-2
CATSSSGTGGDTQYF,TGTGCCACCAGCAGCTCCGGGACAGGGGGGGATACGCAGTATTTT,TRBD1,.,TRBV15,TRBJ2-3
CASSLGDWVTEAFF,TGCGCCAGCAGCTTGGGGGATTGGGTCACTGAAGCTTTCTTT,.,few,TRBV5-1,TRBJ1-1
CASSQEAPPGETQYF,TGCGCCAGCAGCCAAGAAGCGCCTCCGGGGGAGACCCAGTACTTC,.,.,TRBV4-1,TRBJ2-5
CASMERPGVWYEQYF,TGTGCCAGCATGGAGCGGCCAGGGGTATGGTACGAGCAGTACTTC,.,.,TRBV28,TRBJ2-7
CASSRDTLLEQYF,TGTGCCAGCTCTAGGGACACCCTTCTCGAGCAGTACTTC,.,.,TRBV18,TRBJ2-7
CASSELGFLNTEAFF,TGTGCCAGCAGTGAGTTGGGGTTCTTGAACACTGAAGCTTTCTTT,.,few,TRBV2,TRBJ1-1
CASSPTTLAYNEQFF,TGTGCCAGCAGCCCCACTACCTTAGCCTACAATGAGCAGTTCTTC,.,.,TRBV11-3,TRBJ2-1
CSPTDHYEQYF,TGCAGTCCGACAGACCACTACGAGCAGTACTTC,.,few,TRBV20-1,TRBJ2-7
CSARDWLTASSYNEQFF,TGCAGTGCTAGAGATTGGTTAACCGCCAGCTCCTACAATGAGCAGTTCTTC,.,many,TRBV20-1,TRBJ2-1
CSASRSDRSHEQYF,TGCAGTGCTAGTAGGTCTGATCGAAGCCACGAGCAGTACTTC,.,many,TRBV20-1,TRBJ2-7
CASSLVPRGNEQFF,TGTGCCAGCAGCTTGGTGCCTCGAGGGAATGAGCAGTTCTTC,.,.,TRBV5-5,TRBJ2-1